This TCR beta chain was identified during a study of T cell responses to AZD1222 COVID-19 vaccine. Data came from immunoSEQ multiplex PCR; TCRdb stores just in-frame clones and leaves some out. The table lists under 150,000 clones, 75% to 95% of them singletons. V was pared by 8 bases and J by 2 bases, with 13 bases between. The CDR3 has 15 residues. Germline V lookup: CDR1 ENHRY, CDR2 SYGVKD. V usage is TRBV10-3 and J usage is TRBJ2-6; weak D call: TRBD1 (5 bases). Sequenced here: peripheral blood, sampled on day 0 of MenACWY control vaccination. This clonotype was sampled from an adult in good health. Here the CDR3 DNA reads TGTGCCATCGGGCAGGGTACTACTGGGGCCAACGTCCTGACTTTC. This sequence encodes CAIGQGTTGANVLTF.